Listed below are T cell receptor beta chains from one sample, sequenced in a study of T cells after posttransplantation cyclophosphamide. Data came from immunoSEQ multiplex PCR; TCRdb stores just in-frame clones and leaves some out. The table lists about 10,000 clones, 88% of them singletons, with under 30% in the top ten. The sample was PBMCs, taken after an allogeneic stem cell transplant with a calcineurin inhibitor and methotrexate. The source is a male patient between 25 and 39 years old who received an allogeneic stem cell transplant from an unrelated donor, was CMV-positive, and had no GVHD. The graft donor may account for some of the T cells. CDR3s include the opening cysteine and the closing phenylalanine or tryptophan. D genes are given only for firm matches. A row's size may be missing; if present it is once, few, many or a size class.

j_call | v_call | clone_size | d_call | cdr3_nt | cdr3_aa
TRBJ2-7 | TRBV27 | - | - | TGTGCCAGCAGCATCATACAGGGCGGGGAGCAGTACTTC | CASSIIQGGEQYF
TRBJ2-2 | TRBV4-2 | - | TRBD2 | TGTGCCAGCAGCCAAGGGGGGACTAGAGTCACCGGGGAGCTGTTTTTT | CASSQGGTRVTGELFF
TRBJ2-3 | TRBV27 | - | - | TGTGCCAGCAGTTCTGGGCGGGCCACAGATACGCAGTATTTT | CASSSGRATDTQYF
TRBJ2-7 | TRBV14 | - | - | TGTGCCAGCAGCCCAGGTAGAAGGCACGAGCAGTACTTC | CASSPGRRHEQYF
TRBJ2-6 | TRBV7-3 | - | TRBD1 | TGTGCCAGCCGACCCCCGGGACAGGCACTCTCTGGGGCCAACGTCCTGACTTTC | CASRPPGQALSGANVLTF
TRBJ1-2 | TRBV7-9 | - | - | TGTGCCAGCAGTCCTACAGGGTTTGGAGGCTACACCTTC | CASSPTGFGGYTF
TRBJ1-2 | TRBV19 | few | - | TGTGCCAGTATCGGACAGTCGGCGAGGGGCTACACCTTC | CASIGQSARGYTF
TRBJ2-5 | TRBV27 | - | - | TGTGCCAGCAGTCCATACCAAGAGACCCAGTACTTC | CASSPYQETQYF
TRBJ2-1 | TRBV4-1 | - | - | TGCGCCAGCAGCCAAGAAACAGGGAATGAGCAGTTCTTC | CASSQETGNEQFF
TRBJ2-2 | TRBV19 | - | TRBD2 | TGTGCCAGTAGTAGGGGACTAGCGGACACCGGGGAGCTGTTTTTT | CASSRGLADTGELFF
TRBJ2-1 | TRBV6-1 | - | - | TGTGCCAGCAGTGAAAATCCAGGGATGAGGAATGAGCAGTTCTTC | CASSENPGMRNEQFF
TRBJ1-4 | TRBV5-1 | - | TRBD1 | TGCGCCAGCAGCTACGGGACAGGGGATGAAAAACTGTTTTTT | CASSYGTGDEKLFF
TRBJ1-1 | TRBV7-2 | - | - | TGTGCCAGCAGCGCGCAGGTTGAAGCTTTCTTT | CASSAQVEAFF
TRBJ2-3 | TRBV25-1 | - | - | TGTGCCAGCAAAGCCCTCCGAGGCGGAGGTACGCAGTATTTT | CASKALRGGGTQYF
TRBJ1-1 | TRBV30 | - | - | TGTGCCTGGAACTTTCCTGAGAACACTGAAGCTTTCTTT | CAWNFPENTEAFF
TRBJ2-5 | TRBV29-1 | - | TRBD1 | TGCAGCGTTCGATCTATGACAGGGCAAGAGACCCAGTACTTC | CSVRSMTGQETQYF
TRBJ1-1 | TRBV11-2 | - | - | TGTGCCAGCAGCTTAGATGGTTTTGCGCGGGTACCCACTGAAGCTTTCTTT | CASSLDGFARVPTEAFF
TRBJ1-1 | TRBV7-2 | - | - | TGTGCCAGCAGCTTAAATGGACAGATGATCTTTGCTTTCTTT | CASSLNGQMIFAFF
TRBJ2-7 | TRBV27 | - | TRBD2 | TGTGCCAGCAGTTTATCGCGGGGGTCCTACGAGCAGTACTTC | CASSLSRGSYEQYF
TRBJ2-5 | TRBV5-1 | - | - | TGCGCCAGCAGCTTACAGGGGCGAGCGGGCAGAGAGACCCAGTACTTC | CASSLQGRAGRETQYF
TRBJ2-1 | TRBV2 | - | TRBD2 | TGTGCCAGCAGCGGAGAGAGGGACTATTTGTTCTTC | CASSGERDYLFF
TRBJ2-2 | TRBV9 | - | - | TGTGCCAGCAGCGTCCCCCGGGGGAACACCGGGGAGCTGTTTTTT | CASSVPRGNTGELFF
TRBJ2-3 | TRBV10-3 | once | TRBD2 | TGTGCCATCAAAGCGGGAGGGACAGATACGCAGTATTTT | CAIKAGGTDTQYF
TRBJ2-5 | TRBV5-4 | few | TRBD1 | TGTGCCAGCAGTTCCAGGCAGGGGGCGTTGGAGACCCAGTACTTC | CASSSRQGALETQYF
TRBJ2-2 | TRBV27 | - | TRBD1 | TGTGCCAGCAGTCAGGGACAGGGGGCCATCGGGGAGCTGTTTTTT | CASSQGQGAIGELFF
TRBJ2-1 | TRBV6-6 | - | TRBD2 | TGTGCCAGCAGTTACCGACTAGCGGATTACAATGAGCAGTTCTTC | CASSYRLADYNEQFF
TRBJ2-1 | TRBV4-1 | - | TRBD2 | TGCGCCAGCAGACGGACTAGCGGAAGCTCCTACAATGAGCAGTTCTTC | CASRRTSGSSYNEQFF
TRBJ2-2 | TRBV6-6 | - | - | TGTGCCAGCAGTTACCCGGGCAGGGGTAGGACCGGGGAGCTGTTTTTT | CASSYPGRGRTGELFF
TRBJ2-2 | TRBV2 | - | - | TGTGCCAGCAGAGGACTCCCGGGACAGAGCCTCAAAGGAGGGTTCGGGGAGCTGTTTTTT | CASRGLPGQSLKGGFGELFF
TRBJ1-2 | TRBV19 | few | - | TGTGCCAGTAGTAGCGGCAGCCTCTATGGCTACACCTTC | CASSSGSLYGYTF
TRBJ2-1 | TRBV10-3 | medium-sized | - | TGTGCCAGCAGTCACGATCTGGAGGGGGAGCAGTTCTTC | CASSHDLEGEQFF
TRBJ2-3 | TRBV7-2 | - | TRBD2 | TGTGCCAGCAGCTTAGTGGGCGGGAGTTTGTCGGATACGCAGTATTTT | CASSLVGGSLSDTQYF
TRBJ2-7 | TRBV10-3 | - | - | TGTGCCATCAGTGTACAGACCTACGAGCAGTACTTC | CAISVQTYEQYF
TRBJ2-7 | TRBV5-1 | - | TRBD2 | TGCGCCAGCAGCTTGTCGGTAGCGGGAGGTCTCGAGCAGTACTTC | CASSLSVAGGLEQYF
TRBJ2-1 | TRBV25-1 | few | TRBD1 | TGTGCCAGCACCGGCTTGGGGACAGGGAACAATGAGCAGTTCTTC | CASTGLGTGNNEQFF
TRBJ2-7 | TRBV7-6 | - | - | TGTGCCAGCAGCCCGTCAACTAGTACCTACGAGCAGTACTTC | CASSPSTSTYEQYF
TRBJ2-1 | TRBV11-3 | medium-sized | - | TGTGCCAGCAGCTCCCCCGTCCGGGGGGCCAATGAGCAGTTCTTC | CASSSPVRGANEQFF
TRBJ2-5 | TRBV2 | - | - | TGTGCCAGCATGGGTAGCAAGGAGACCCAGTACTTC | CASMGSKETQYF
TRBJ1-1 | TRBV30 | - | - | TGTGCCTGGAGTTCTGGGGACACCACTGAAGCTTTCTTT | CAWSSGDTTEAFF
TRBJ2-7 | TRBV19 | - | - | TGTGCCAGTAGTAATTACAGGACAGACTACGAGCAGTACTTC | CASSNYRTDYEQYF
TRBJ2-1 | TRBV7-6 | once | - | TGTGCCAGCAGCTCCTCCAATGAGCAGTTCTTC | CASSSSNEQFF
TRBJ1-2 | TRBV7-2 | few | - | TGTGCCAGCAGCTTAGAGGGGGGGGCTGGCTACACCTTC | CASSLEGGAGYTF
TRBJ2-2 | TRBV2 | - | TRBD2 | TGTGCCAGCAGTGCCTCCGGGACTACCTACGGGGAGCTGTTTTTT | CASSASGTTYGELFF
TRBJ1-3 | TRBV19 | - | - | TGTGCCAGTAGTATAGTAGTTACTAGGGGGATCTCTGGAAACACCATATATTTT | CASSIVVTRGISGNTIYF
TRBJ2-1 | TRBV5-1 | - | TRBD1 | TGCGCCAGCAGCTTGGCCGGCAGGCAGGGGGCTAACGAGCAGTTCTTC | CASSLAGRQGANEQFF
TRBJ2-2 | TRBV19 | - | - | TGTGCCAGTAGTATAACTAGCAGTAACACCGGGGAGCTGTTTTTT | CASSITSSNTGELFF
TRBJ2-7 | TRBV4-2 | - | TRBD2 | TGTGCCAGCAGCCAGATATTTGGGACTAGCGGATACGAGCAGTACTTC | CASSQIFGTSGYEQYF
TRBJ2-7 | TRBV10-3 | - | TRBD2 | TGTGCCATCGGGACCAGCGGGAGAAATTACTACGAGCAGTACTTC | CAIGTSGRNYYEQYF
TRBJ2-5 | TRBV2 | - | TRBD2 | TGTGCCGACCGAACCGACCTAGCGGGAGAAGAGACCCAGTACTTC | CADRTDLAGEETQYF
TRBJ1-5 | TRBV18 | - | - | TGTGCCAGCTCACCCTACAGTGATAGCAATCAGCCCCAGCATTTT | CASSPYSDSNQPQHF
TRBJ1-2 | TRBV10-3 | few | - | TGTGCCATCAGTTCCGACAGTACCTATGGCTACACCTTC | CAISSDSTYGYTF
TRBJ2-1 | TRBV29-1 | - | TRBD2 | TGCAGCGCACGGGGGCTAGCGGGCAATGAGCAGTTCTTC | CSARGLAGNEQFF